One and the same sample provided the 22 T cell receptor beta chains below, sequenced in a study of OX40 agonist ivuxolimab in advanced cancers. To prepare the library, the immunoSEQ multiplex PCR assay was applied. What TCRdb holds here is the immuneACCESS table cut down to in-frame rearrangements. Part of the clones is not present; checked against another copy, under half of the missing clones reflect an unresolved V gene, and the others are unexplained. The sample table contains about 71,000 clones; only one count was recorded for 91% of them. The top ten clones comprise approximately 14% of the sample. Sequencing used CD4+ or CD8+ T cells sorted from blood, obtained in a trial of the OX40 agonist ivuxolimab. Source of these receptors: an adult with an advanced solid tumor such as melanoma, head and neck, liver or kidney cancer.

In DNA, the CDR3 is TGTGCCAGCAGCTTAAATGGGGGGATCTACAATGAGCAGTTCTTC. It is translated as CASSLNGGIYNEQFF. V is TRBV7-8 and J is TRBJ2-1, with D perhaps TRBD2 (6 bases). V was shortened by 2 bases and J by 3 bases, with 11 bases between the two germline ends. This CDR3 has 15 residues. Germline-derived CDR1 and CDR2 are SGHVS and FQNEAQ. Supplemented by reference TRBV7-8 and TRBJ2-1, the full variable domain reads GAGVSQSPRYKVAKRGQDVALRCDPISGHVSLFWYQQALGQGPEFLTYFQNEAQLDKSGLPSDRFFAERPEGSVSTLKIQRTQQEDSAVYLCASSLNGGIYNEQFFGPGTRLTVL.

V is TRBV27 and J is TRBJ2-7; 7 nucleotides match TRBD1. Germline-derived CDR1 and CDR2 are MNHEY and SMNVEV (reference sequence). Trimming removed 5 bases from V and 1 base from J; junction bases left unmatched: 2. CDR3 length equals 13 residues. The CDR3 bases are TGTGCCAGCAGTCCGGGACAGTCCTACGAGCAGTACTTC. It is translated as CASSPGQSYEQYF.

The chain uses TRBV2 and TRBJ2-5; possible D gene TRBD2, 6 bases. Germline V gene data show CDR1 as SNHLY and CDR2 as FYNNEI. This CDR3 is built from 12 residues. The germline V and J ends were trimmed by 7 bases and 1 base, with 7 bases remaining between them. The CDR3 here is CASKTSQETQYF. CDR3 sequence (DNA): TGTGCCAGCAAGACTAGCCAAGAGACCCAGTACTTC.

This rearrangement joins TRBV7-9 to TRBJ2-3; a possible D gene is TRBD1 (6 bases). The length of the CDR3 is 16 residues. Trimming left V 2 bases short and J 0 bases short, with 12 bases between. The germline V gene encodes CDR1 SEHNR and CDR2 FQNEAQ (reference sequence). The chain's CDR3 is CASSLLGAGSTDTQYF. The DNA for the CDR3 is TGTGCCAGCAGCTTATTGGGGGCCGGTAGCACAGATACGCAGTATTTT.

Only a few counts were recorded for this clone. The rearrangement links TRBV11-2 to TRBJ2-7; the D gene is possibly TRBD2 (5 bases). The CDR3 spans 15 residues. CDR1 and CDR2 (germline): SGHAT, FQNNGV. Trimming stripped 1 base from V and 2 bases from J, with 12 bases between. The CDR3 DNA sequence: TGTGCCAGCAGCTTAGGTGTAAGAGCGGCCTACGAGCAGTACTTC. This sequence encodes CASSLGVRAAYEQYF.

V is TRBV4-3 and J is TRBJ2-1; 9 bases match TRBD1. Losses at the gene ends were 1 base for V and 5 bases for J; bases not matched to a gene: 6. This CDR3 has 16 amino acids. CDR1 and CDR2 from the germline V gene are LGHNA and YSLEER. DNA of the CDR3: TGCGCCAGCAGCCAAGTGCCGGGACAGGGACACAATGAGCAGTTCTTC. This encodes CASSQVPGQGHNEQFF.

This chain uses TRBV28 with TRBJ2-3, with 9 bases matching TRBD1. Germline CDR1 MDHEN, CDR2 SYDVKM. The V gene end was trimmed by 5 bases and the J gene end by 5 bases; junction bases not matched to a gene: 5. The CDR3 is made up of 14 amino acids. CDR3 sequence (DNA): TGTGCCAGCAGTACAGGGGGCGCAGGAGATACGCAGTATTTT. Translation gives CASSTGGAGDTQYF.

J is TRBJ2-7 and V is TRBV5-1; TRBD1 agrees at 9 bases. CDR1 is SGHRS, CDR2 YFSETQ, per germline. There are 15 residues in the CDR3. The ends lost 4 bases at V and 5 bases at J; junction bases unmatched: 10. This chain's CDR3 is CASSPTGQGIDEQYF. CDR3 nucleotide sequence: TGCGCCAGCAGCCCCACGGGACAGGGCATTGACGAGCAGTACTTC.

The sample holds a few counts of this clone. This sequence joins TRBV7-2 and TRBJ1-2, with D perhaps matching TRBD1 (6 bases). The CDR3 loop spans 13 amino acids. Germline CDR1 reads SGHTA; CDR2 reads FQGNSA. The germline V and J ends were trimmed by 4 bases and 5 bases, with 11 bases remaining between them. CDR3 sequence (DNA): TGTGCCAGCAGCTGGGACACGGCGTATGGCTACACCTTC. It codes for CASSWDTAYGYTF.

The rearrangement links TRBV6-5 to TRBJ2-1, with 7 positions matching TRBD1. Germline V gene sequence: CDR1 MNHEY, CDR2 SVGAGI. The ends lost 1 base at V and 15 bases at J; junction bases unmatched: 9. CDR3 length: 13 amino acids. CDR3 in amino acids: CASSYYARDSPFF. CDR3 bases: TGTGCCAGCAGTTACTACGCTAGGGACAGCCCGTTCTTC.

The rearrangement links TRBV30 to TRBJ1-2; D unresolved. This CDR3 is built from 14 residues. The V end lost 2 bases, the J end lost 3 bases, and 13 bases lay between the germline ends. Germline V gene data show CDR1 as GTSNPN and CDR2 as SVGIG (reference sequence). This chain's CDR3 is CAWSSSAYDYGYTF. DNA for the CDR3: TGTGCCTGGAGTAGCTCGGCTTATGACTATGGCTACACCTTC.

J is TRBJ1-5 and V is TRBV27, with 8 positions matching TRBD1. CDR3 length equals 14 residues. The ends lost 6 bases at V and 5 bases at J; junction bases unmatched: 6. Germline values: CDR1 MNHEY, CDR2 SMNVEV (reference sequence). The DNA of the CDR3 is TGTGCCAGCAGAACAGGGGGAGCCTATCAGCCCCAGCATTTT. Its translation is CASRTGGAYQPQHF.

This chain links TRBV7-2 with TRBJ2-7; 10 bases fit TRBD2. This CDR3 spans 14 amino acids. V trimming: 7 bases; J trimming: 3 bases; junction bases outside the gene matches: 6. Germline CDR1 is SGHTA and CDR2 is FQGNSA. The CDR3 bases are TGTGCCAGCACCTATGGGACTAGCGACTACGAGCAGTACTTC. This translates into CASTYGTSDYEQYF.

The chain is built from TRBV18 and TRBJ2-2; D not resolved. Trimming cost V 6 bases and J 8 bases, with 13 bases left between them. From germline, CDR1 is KGHSH and CDR2 LQKENI. This CDR3 is built from 13 residues. CDR3 residues: CASSPPGTGELFF. In DNA form, the CDR3 reads TGTGCCAGCTCCCCTCCAGGAACTGGGGAGCTGTTTTTT.

DNA for the CDR3: TGTGCCAGCAGTAACACCGGGGGAAGCAATCAGCCCCAGCATTTT. Encoded protein: CASSNTGGSNQPQHF. This sequence joins TRBV28 and TRBJ1-5; tentatively, D is TRBD1 (5 bases). The CDR3 is 15 residues long. From germline, CDR1 is MDHEN and CDR2 SYDVKM. Trimming took off 5 bases at V and 1 base at J, with 12 bases between the two ends.

The chain carries TRBV27 and TRBJ1-2; D gene unclear. The CDR3 covers 13 residues. Trimming removed 6 bases at V and 0 bases at J, with 8 bases between. Looked up from germline, CDR1 is MNHEY and CDR2 is SMNVEV (reference sequence). The CDR3 nucleotides are TGTGCCAGCAGGGAGACAACTAACTATGGCTACACCTTC. Translating it yields CASRETTNYGYTF.

V usage is TRBV18 and J usage is TRBJ1-2; no clear D gene. Germline CDR1 KGHSH, CDR2 LQKENI. The CDR3 runs 14 residues. Trimming pared 6 bases from V and 4 bases from J, leaving 15 bases between. The CDR3 DNA reads as TGTGCCAGCTCCCCCCCAAACCCAATCTATGGCTACACCTTC. Protein product: CASSPPNPIYGYTF.

V gene TRBV28 combines with J gene TRBJ2-4; 8 nucleotides line up with TRBD2. The CDR3 loop spans 15 amino acids. The V and J ends lost 10 bases and 12 bases, in that order; junction bases with no gene match: 20. Germline V CDR1 and CDR2: MDHEN, SYDVKM. Written as DNA, the CDR3 is TGTGCCACCGCGGACGCTTATTACCTAGCGGGCGGTCAGTACTTC. Amino acid sequence: CATADAYYLAGGQYF.

The rearrangement uses TRBV15 and TRBJ1-5, with a weak D call TRBD1 (5 bases). Deletions cut 5 bases from V and 3 bases from J, with 8 bases between. The germline V gene encodes CDR1 LNHNV and CDR2 YYDKDF (reference sequence). This CDR3 region has 13 residues. The CDR3 loop reads CATSGGSNQPQHF. As DNA, the CDR3 is TGTGCCACCAGCGGGGGGTCCAATCAGCCCCAGCATTTT.

This chain uses TRBV28 with TRBJ1-1; no definite D call. Germline-derived CDR1 and CDR2 are MDHEN and SYDVKM. The length of the CDR3 is 14 residues. V dropped 6 bases and J dropped 0 bases, with 11 bases sitting between them. The CDR3 nucleotides are TGTGCCAGCAGGACCCGCTTCATGAACACTGAAGCTTTCTTT. Translating it yields CASRTRFMNTEAFF. The full variable domain, its missing parts supplied by reference TRBV28 and TRBJ1-1, is DVKVTQSSRYLVKRTGEKVFLECVQDMDHENMFWYRQDPGLGLRLIYFSYDVKMKEKGDIPEGYSVSREKKERFSLILESASTNQTSMYLCASRTRFMNTEAFFGQGTRLTVV.

The chain employs TRBV5-1 and TRBJ2-6; unclear D gene. The CDR3 loop spans 13 amino acids. V was trimmed by 3 bases and J by 7 bases, leaving 8 bases between them. Germline values: CDR1 SGHRS, CDR2 YFSETQ. CDR3 in DNA: TGCGCCAGCAGCTCGGTACGAGCCAACGTCCTGACTTTC. Translated: CASSSVRANVLTF.

This clone ranks as medium-sized. J is TRBJ2-7 and V is TRBV18, with TRBD2 matching 9 bases. The CDR3 length is 14 residues. The V gene's germline CDR1 is KGHSH and CDR2 LQKENI. The V gene end was trimmed by 2 bases and the J gene end by 7 bases; junction bases not matched to a gene: 6. CDR3 nucleotide sequence: TGTGCCAGCTCACCATTCCAGCGGGAGGATGAGCAGTACTTC. Translating gives CASSPFQREDEQYF.